The clone carrying this T cell receptor beta chain was counted ten times or more. Trimming took 7 bases from V and 6 from J, leaving 19 bases between them. CDR3 length: 14 amino acids. Germline-derived CDR1 and CDR2 are SQVTM and ANQGSEA. TCRdb reprocessed the 5' RACE reads with MiXCR, giving one entry per CDR3 protein. The top ten hold approximately 29% of the sample, which has 25,000 to 30,000 distinct CDR3 sequences, over 6.5% seen once. These data belong to a study of CD8 T cells in ankylosing spondylitis. The chain joins TRBV29-1 to TRBJ2-1; D tentatively reads TRBD1 or TRBD2 (7 bases each). The sample consisted of blood. This TCR was sampled from a male donor with ankylosing spondylitis or in good health (not recorded which). Written as DNA, the CDR3 is TGCAGCGCCCCTAGGACAGGCGGGAGCAATGAGCAGTTCTTC. Translating gives CSAPRTGGSNEQFF.